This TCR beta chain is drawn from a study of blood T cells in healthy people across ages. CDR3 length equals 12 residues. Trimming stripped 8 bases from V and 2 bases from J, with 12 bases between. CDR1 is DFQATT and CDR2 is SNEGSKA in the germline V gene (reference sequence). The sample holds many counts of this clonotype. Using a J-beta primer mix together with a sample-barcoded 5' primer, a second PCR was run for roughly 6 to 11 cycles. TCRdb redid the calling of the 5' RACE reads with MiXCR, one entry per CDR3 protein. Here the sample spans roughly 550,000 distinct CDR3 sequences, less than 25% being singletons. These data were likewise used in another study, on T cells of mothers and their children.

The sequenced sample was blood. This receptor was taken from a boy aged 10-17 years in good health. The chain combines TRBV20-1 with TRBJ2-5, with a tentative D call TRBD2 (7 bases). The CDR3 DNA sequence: TGCAGTCCGGGGGGCAGGCAAGAGACCCAGTACTTC. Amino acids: CSPGGRQETQYF.